These 11 T cell receptor beta chains were all obtained from the same sample, sequenced in a study of beta chain features in type 1 diabetes. TCRB transcripts that were expressed got sequenced, as all of the isolated RNA had been reverse transcribed. Profiling relied on immunoSEQ multiplex PCR, and the TCRdb table lists in-frame clones only, not all of them. The table lists some 640,000 clones, about 14% of them singletons. These receptors are not linked to any known antigen. Study-wide points: Moderate yet significant TCRB CDR3 shortening was seen in Type 1 diabetes patients in all four CD4+ subsets.

The material sequenced was naive CD4+ T cells from blood. Receptors originate from a man younger than 35 with type 1 diabetes.

Details on this clone: The sample carries other DNA sequences with the same CDR3. The chain employs TRBV18 and TRBJ2-5; 9 bases agree with TRBD2. The CDR3 runs 14 residues. In germline, CDR1 is KGHSH, CDR2 LQKENI. J was trimmed by 3 bases and V by 2 bases; bases with no gene match: 1. The CDR3 bases are TGTGCCAGCTCACCAAGACTAGCGGAAGAGACCCAGTACTTC. This gives the protein CASSPRLAEETQYF.

The count of this clone is one. CDR3 in DNA: TGTGCCAGCAGCTTCTCCAAAAACACTGAAGCTTTCTTT. Residues: CASSFSKNTEAFF. The chain carries TRBV7-3 and TRBJ1-1; no clear D. CDR3 length: 13 residues. Between the trimmed V and J ends, which lost 3 bases and 2 bases, there was a span of 7 bases. CDR1 is SGHTA and CDR2 is FQGTGA in the germline V gene.

This clone came up a few times. The chain recombines TRBV18 with TRBJ2-7; TRBD1 agrees at 9 bases. From germline, CDR1 is KGHSH and CDR2 LQKENI. There are 15 residues in the CDR3. V was clipped by 4 bases and J by 4 bases; unmatched bases: 8. The CDR3 loop is CASSLTGTGTYEQYF. The CDR3 coding sequence is TGTGCCAGCTCACTCACCGGGACAGGGACATACGAGCAGTACTTC.

The chain joins TRBV2 to TRBJ2-6, with D tentatively TRBD2 (5 bases). Trimming cost V 7 bases and J 8 bases, with 9 bases left between them. This CDR3 contains 12 residues. Germline lookup yields CDR1 SNHLY and CDR2 FYNNEI. CDR3 sequence (DNA): TGTGCCAGCACTTACGGGACCAACGTCCTGACTTTC. This translates into CASTYGTNVLTF.

The chain recombines TRBV10-3 with TRBJ2-4, with 7 bases aligning to TRBD1. Germline V gives CDR1 ENHRY, CDR2 SYGVKD. This CDR3 contains 15 residues. V gave up 9 bases and J gave up 0 bases; unmatched junction bases: 8. The CDR3 DNA sequence: TGTGCCATTGGACAGGAAAATTCAGCCAAAAACATTCAGTACTTC. Its translation is CAIGQENSAKNIQYF.

The rearrangement joins TRBV5-1 to TRBJ2-7; TRBD1 aligns across 7 bases. The CDR3 has 15 residues. The J segment lost 3 bases and the V segment lost 2 bases, leaving 8 bases of the junction unmatched. The germline V gene has CDR1 SGHRS and CDR2 YFSETQ. CDR3 loop: CASSFLDRSHYEQYF. The CDR3 region has the DNA TGCGCCAGCAGCTTCCTGGACAGGTCCCACTACGAGCAGTACTTC. The full variable domain, with the rest looked up from reference TRBV5-1 and TRBJ2-7, is KAGVTQTPRYLIKTRGQQVTLSCSPISGHRSVSWYQQTPGQGLQFLFEYFSETQRNKGNFPGRFSGRQFSNSRSEMNVSTLELGDSALYLCASSFLDRSHYEQYFGPGTRLTVT.

In its sample, this clone was seen a few times. The chain is built from TRBV7-9 and TRBJ2-7, with 9 bases aligning to TRBD2. Germline lookup yields CDR1 SEHNR and CDR2 FQNEAQ (reference sequence). The V and J ends lost 6 bases and 4 bases, in that order; junction bases with no gene match: 7. The CDR3 has 14 amino acids. CDR3: CASSQRGAFYEQYF. The DNA for the CDR3 is TGTGCCAGCAGTCAGCGGGGGGCCTTTTACGAGCAGTACTTC.

The chain carries TRBV28 and TRBJ1-6; D gene uncertain. V lost 5 bases to trimming and J lost 13 bases, with 21 bases between them. Germline V gives CDR1 MDHEN, CDR2 SYDVKM. The length of the CDR3 is 15 residues. Here the CDR3 reads CASSPLSAPRSPLHF. The CDR3 DNA is TGTGCCAGCAGTCCCCTGTCCGCGCCCCGGTCTCCCCTCCACTTT.

The chain links TRBV5-1 to TRBJ2-7, with D perhaps given as TRBD1 or TRBD2 (6 bases each). The V end was cut by 0 bases, the J end by 3 bases, with 16 bases between. This CDR3 is 16 amino acids long. CDR1 and CDR2 from the germline V gene are SGHRS and YFSETQ. CDR3 sequence (DNA): TGCGCCAGCAGCTTGGTGAACAGGGAGGTTAGCTACGAGCAGTACTTC. It yields the protein CASSLVNREVSYEQYF.

This clone has more than one count but fewer than ten. J is TRBJ2-1 and V is TRBV6-5; D uncertain. CDR1 MNHEY and CDR2 SVGAGI come from the germline V gene. Trimming took off 6 bases at V and 6 bases at J, with 18 bases between the two ends. The CDR3 has 15 residues. CDR3 bases: TGTGCCAGCAGGGAAAAAGCAGCGTCGAGCAATGAGCAGTTCTTC. This codes for CASREKAASSNEQFF.

The chain employs TRBV29-1 and TRBJ2-5; D might be TRBD2 (6 bases). Germline V gene lookup returns CDR1 SQVTM and CDR2 ANQGSEA. CDR3 size: 13 residues. V lost 6 bases to trimming and J lost 5 bases, with 16 bases between them. CDR3 nucleotide sequence: TGCAGCGTGGTGGGACTCTCCCAGGAGACCCAGTACTTC. Its translation: CSVVGLSQETQYF.